Listed here are 8 T cell receptor beta chains from one sample, sequenced in a study of shared clonotypes between healthy human individuals. Positively selected for CCR7, the CD45RO-negative cells used as naive CD8 cells excluded terminally differentiated effector memory CD45RA+ cells. Measured with immunoSEQ multiplex PCR; TCRdb has only the in-frame clones, and not every one. The table includes around 2.1 million clones, 85% to 95% detected once. The sequencing sample was made of naive CD8+ T cells from PBMCs. The receptor set was obtained from a man aged 18 to 29 in good health. Some clones in this sample may be carry-over from other donors' samples.

The rearrangement uses TRBV27 and TRBJ2-1, with TRBD2 identical over 8 bases. The length of the CDR3 is 16 residues. Germline-derived CDR1 and CDR2 are MNHEY and SMNVEV (reference sequence). The J segment lost 3 bases and the V segment lost 3 bases, leaving 7 bases of the junction unmatched. DNA of the CDR3: TGTGCCAGCAGTTTGCGTCCGGGGGGGCTCTACAATGAGCAGTTCTTC. Translating gives CASSLRPGGLYNEQFF.

V is TRBV14 and J is TRBJ2-7; D may be TRBD1 (6 bases). V lost 2 bases and J 6 bases, leaving 20 bases between the germline ends. This CDR3 comprises 16 residues. Germline V gene sequence: CDR1 SGHDN, CDR2 FVKESK. CDR3 residues: CASSQIPGESLGEQYF. The CDR3, as DNA: TGTGCCAGCAGCCAAATACCAGGGGAGAGTCTCGGCGAGCAGTACTTC.

The chain is built from TRBV19 and TRBJ2-7, with TRBD1 matching over 7 bases. The V segment lost 1 base and the J segment 1 base; nucleotides outside the gene matches: 7. The CDR3 consists of 16 residues. The germline CDR1 and CDR2 sequences are LNHDA and SQIVND (reference sequence). The CDR3 spells CASSIVWTGGSYEQYF. The DNA for the CDR3 is TGTGCCAGTAGTATAGTATGGACAGGCGGATCCTACGAGCAGTACTTC. Full variable domain (missing parts from reference TRBV19 and TRBJ2-7): DGGITQSPKYLFRKEGQNVTLSCEQNLNHDAMYWYRQDPGQGLRLIYYSQIVNDFQKGDIAEGYSVSREKKESFPLTVTSAQKNPTAFYLCASSIVWTGGSYEQYFGPGTRLTVT.

The chain couples TRBV7-8 to TRBJ1-1; TRBD1 agrees at 8 bases. Per the germline V gene, CDR1 is SGHVS and CDR2 is FQNEAQ. V gave up 3 bases and J gave up 5 bases; unmatched junction bases: 11. The CDR3 has 16 residues. CDR3 residues: CASSFVPDRVLTEAFF. CDR3 coding DNA: TGTGCCAGCAGCTTCGTTCCGGACAGGGTCCTTACTGAAGCTTTCTTT.

The rearrangement uses TRBV7-9 and TRBJ2-1; D gene uncertain. Germline-derived CDR1 and CDR2 are SEHNR and FQNEAQ (reference sequence). The CDR3 runs to 13 residues. Trimming cost V 3 bases and J 5 bases, with 8 bases left between them. The CDR3 loop reads CASSLYSDNEQFF. The CDR3 bases are TGTGCCAGCAGCTTGTACTCGGACAATGAGCAGTTCTTC.

The V call is TRBV11-2, the J call TRBJ1-2; 7 bases line up with TRBD1. CDR1 and CDR2 from the germline V gene are SGHAT and FQNNGV. The V gene end was trimmed by 5 bases and the J gene end by 5 bases; junction bases not matched to a gene: 5. This CDR3 is built from 13 residues. The CDR3 here is CASSQGGSYGYTF. CDR3 in DNA: TGTGCCAGCAGCCAGGGGGGGTCGTATGGCTACACCTTC. The entire variable domain, with the rest obtained from reference TRBV11-2 and TRBJ1-2, is as follows: EAGVAQSPRYKIIEKRQSVAFWCNPISGHATLYWYQQILGQGPKLLIQFQNNGVVDDSQLPKDRFSAERLKGVDSTLKIQPAKLEDSAVYLCASSQGGSYGYTFGSGTRLTVV.

The chain is built from TRBV4-1 and TRBJ1-5; possibly TRBD1 for D (6 bases). Per the germline V gene, CDR1 is MGHRA and CDR2 is YSYEKL. This CDR3 is 16 amino acids long. The V end lost 4 bases, the J end lost 6 bases, and 19 bases lay between the germline ends. As DNA, the CDR3 is TGCGCCAGCAGCCCCCTCGCAGGGGCGTCAGGTCAGCCCCAGCATTTT. Translating gives CASSPLAGASGQPQHF.

This clone was detected only once. CDR3 nucleotides: TGTGCCAGCAGCCCCTACAGGACAGGACTTTATGGCTACACCTTC. It is translated as CASSPYRTGLYGYTF. The chain has TRBV14 and TRBJ1-2, with 7 bases lining up with TRBD1. V gave up 4 bases and J gave up 5 bases; unmatched junction bases: 10. The germline V gene has CDR1 SGHDN and CDR2 FVKESK. The CDR3 has 15 amino acids. Full variable domain (missing parts from reference TRBV14 and TRBJ1-2): EAGVTQFPSHSVIEKGQTVTLRCDPISGHDNLYWYRRVMGKEIKFLLHFVKESKQDESGMPNNRFLAERTGGTYSTLKVQPAELEDSGVYFCASSPYRTGLYGYTFGSGTRLTVV.